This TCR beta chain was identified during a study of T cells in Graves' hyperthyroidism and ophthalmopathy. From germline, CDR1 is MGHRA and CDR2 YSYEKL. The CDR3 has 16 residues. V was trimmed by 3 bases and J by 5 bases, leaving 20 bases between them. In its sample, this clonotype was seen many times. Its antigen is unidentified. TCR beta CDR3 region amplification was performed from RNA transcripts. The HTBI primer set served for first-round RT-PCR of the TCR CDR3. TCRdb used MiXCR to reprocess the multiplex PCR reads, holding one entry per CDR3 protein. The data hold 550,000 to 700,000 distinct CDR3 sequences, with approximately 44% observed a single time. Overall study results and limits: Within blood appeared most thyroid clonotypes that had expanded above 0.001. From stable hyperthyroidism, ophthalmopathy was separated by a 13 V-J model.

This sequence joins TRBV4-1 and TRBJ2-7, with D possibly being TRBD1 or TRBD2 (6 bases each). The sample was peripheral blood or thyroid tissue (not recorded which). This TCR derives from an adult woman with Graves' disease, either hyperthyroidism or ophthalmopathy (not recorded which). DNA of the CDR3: TGCGCCAGCAGCCACCCCTATTCGGGCGGGACACACGAGCAGTACTTC. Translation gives CASSHPYSGGTHEQYF.